This passage covers 27 T cell receptor beta chains from one sample sequenced in a study of OX40 agonist ivuxolimab in advanced cancers. Clones were read by immunoSEQ multiplex PCR, and TCRdb kept only the in-frame ones, dropping some. The repertoire holds some 60,000 clones, 91% seen once, with more than 13% in the top ten. The sequenced sample was CD4+ or CD8+ T cells sorted from blood, obtained in a trial of the OX40 agonist ivuxolimab. These receptors were collected from an adult with an advanced solid tumor such as melanoma, head and neck, liver or kidney cancer.

Only a few counts were recorded for this clone. The chain carries TRBV9 and TRBJ1-1; D unresolved. The germline V gene has CDR1 SGDLS and CDR2 YYNGEE. V was shortened by 0 bases and J by 4 bases, with 10 bases between the two germline ends. The CDR3 has 14 residues. The CDR3 reads CASSVEWGSTEAFF. CDR3 sequence (DNA): TGTGCCAGCAGCGTAGAGTGGGGAAGCACTGAAGCTTTCTTT. Together with reference TRBV9 and TRBJ1-1, the CDR3 gives the full variable domain: DSGVTQTPKHLITATGQRVTLRCSPRSGDLSVYWYQQSLDQGLQFLIQYYNGEERAKGNILERFSAQQFPDLHSELNLSSLELGDSALYFCASSVEWGSTEAFFGQGTRLTVV.

The gene calls are TRBV19 and TRBJ2-7; no reliable D call. The CDR3 spans 16 residues. Trimming cost V 5 bases and J 1 base, with 18 bases left between them. Per the germline V gene, CDR1 is LNHDA and CDR2 is SQIVND (reference sequence). CDR3 bases: TGTGCCAGTAGTCCACGGGTTTCCGGATATTCCTACGAGCAGTACTTC. It yields the protein CASSPRVSGYSYEQYF.

This clone has more than one count but fewer than ten. V and J are TRBV6-7 and TRBJ1-4; D gene ambiguous. TRBV6-7 is identified as an open reading frame with a role that is uncertain. This CDR3 is built from 11 residues. Deletions cut 5 bases from V and 7 bases from J, with 5 bases between. The CDR3 loop is CASSNGEKLFF. In DNA, the CDR3 is TGTGCCAGCAGTAACGGTGAAAAACTGTTTTTT.

The chain is built from TRBV7-2 and TRBJ2-1; 7 bases agree with TRBD1. The germline gives CDR1 SGHTA, CDR2 FQGNSA. With 5 bases clipped from V and 8 bases from J, the junction kept 12 bases outside the gene matches. CDR3 length equals 15 residues. Written as DNA, the CDR3 is TGTGCCAGCAGCCCGCCGACAGGGCTCTTCGATGAGCAGTTCTTC. Amino acids: CASSPPTGLFDEQFF.

The genes are TRBV7-3 and TRBJ2-1; D not certain. Germline V lookup: CDR1 SGHTA, CDR2 FQGTGA. Trimming took 5 bases from V and 5 from J, leaving 16 bases between them. The CDR3 is made up of 15 amino acids. CDR3 amino acids: CASSRIGTLDNEQFF. Written as DNA, the CDR3 is TGTGCCAGCAGCCGAATAGGTACGCTCGACAATGAGCAGTTCTTC.

The genes are TRBV5-4 and TRBJ2-7, with TRBD2 matching 15 bases. The CDR3 has 18 residues. The germline gives CDR1 SGHNT, CDR2 YYREEE (reference sequence). The V and J ends lost 2 bases and 5 bases, in that order; junction bases with no gene match: 11. Here the CDR3 DNA reads TGTGCCAGCAGCTTTGGACTAGCGGGAGGGCTATTACCCAACGAGCAGTACTTC. Residues: CASSFGLAGGLLPNEQYF. Complete variable domain (other parts from reference TRBV5-4 and TRBJ2-7): ETGVTQSPTHLIKTRGQQVTLRCSSQSGHNTVSWYQQALGQGPQFIFQYYREEENGRGNFPPRFSGLQFPNYSSELNVNALELDDSALYLCASSFGLAGGLLPNEQYFGPGTRLTVT.

This clone was seen only a few times. V and J are TRBV5-5 and TRBJ2-1, with D perhaps matching TRBD2 (7 bases). The CDR3 consists of 14 residues. Germline V gives CDR1 SGHKS, CDR2 YYEKEE (reference sequence). Trimming removed 8 bases at V and 3 bases at J, with 15 bases between. The CDR3 nucleotides are TGTGCCAGTTACCGGCGGGGGCTCTACAATGAGCAGTTCTTC. It translates to CASYRRGLYNEQFF.

The chain links TRBV7-2 to TRBJ2-5; D possibly corresponds to TRBD2 (6 bases). Between the trimmed V and J ends, which lost 4 bases and 3 bases, there was a span of 9 bases. CDR3 size: 13 residues. Germline V gene data show CDR1 as SGHTA and CDR2 as FQGNSA. CDR3 loop: CASSWAGKETQYF. The CDR3 region has the DNA TGTGCCAGCAGCTGGGCGGGGAAAGAGACCCAGTACTTC.

The rearrangement links TRBV29-1 to TRBJ2-1; 7 nucleotides line up with TRBD2. The CDR3 is made up of 13 amino acids. V lost 4 bases to trimming and J lost 7 bases; unmatched junction nucleotides: 7. Germline V CDR1 and CDR2: SQVTM, ANQGSEA. CDR3 in amino acids: CSVGRLADNEQFF. CDR3 DNA sequence: TGCAGCGTTGGTAGGCTAGCGGATAATGAGCAGTTCTTC.

This chain uses TRBV6-5 with TRBJ2-7; D is tentatively TRBD1 or TRBD2 (5 bases each). Germline CDR1 MNHEY, CDR2 SVGAGI. The CDR3 loop spans 15 amino acids. Trimming stripped 6 bases from V and 2 bases from J, with 17 bases between. The CDR3 DNA reads TGTGCCAGCAGACCGGGACGCCGACCAGCCTACGAGCAGTACTTC. Translating gives CASRPGRRPAYEQYF.

The V gene is TRBV25-1, the J gene TRBJ2-6; D gene uncertain. Trimming took off 4 bases at V and 2 bases at J, with 9 bases between the two ends. The germline gives CDR1 MGHDK, CDR2 SYGVNS. CDR3 length: 15 amino acids. Written as DNA, the CDR3 is TGTGCCAGCAGTGGAGTTCTCCCTGGGGCCAACGTCCTGACTTTC. It is translated as CASSGVLPGANVLTF.

This clone showed up just a few times. This chain joins TRBV5-1 and TRBJ2-7; possibly TRBD2 for D (6 bases). This CDR3 has 14 residues. V was trimmed by 5 bases and J by 2 bases, leaving 14 bases between them. The germline CDR1 and CDR2 sequences are SGHRS and YFSETQ. DNA of the CDR3: TGCGCCAGCAGAACCGGGACTGTGGCCTACGAGCAGTACTTC. The encoded protein is CASRTGTVAYEQYF.

The chain has TRBV11-1 and TRBJ2-3, with 11 bases matching TRBD2. Germline-derived CDR1 and CDR2 are SGHAT and FQDESV (reference sequence). The ends lost 5 bases at V and 4 bases at J; junction bases unmatched: 2. This CDR3 has 14 residues. The chain's CDR3 is CASSQGLAADTQYF. CDR3 nucleotides: TGTGCCAGCAGCCAGGGACTAGCGGCAGATACGCAGTATTTT.

The chain recombines TRBV19 with TRBJ2-5; 8 bases fit TRBD2. CDR3 length: 13 amino acids. CDR1 is LNHDA, CDR2 SQIVND, per germline (reference sequence). J was trimmed by 4 bases and V by 6 bases; bases with no gene match: 4. As DNA, the CDR3 is TGTGCCAGTAGGGGACTAGGACGAGAGACCCAGTACTTC. This translates into CASRGLGRETQYF.

This chain uses TRBV7-2 with TRBJ1-3, with D hard to call. CDR3 size: 15 residues. Germline V CDR1 and CDR2: SGHTA, FQGNSA. Trimming cost V 5 bases and J 0 bases, with 11 bases left between them. The CDR3 region is CASSPQAFSGNTIYF. CDR3 nucleotides: TGTGCCAGCAGCCCCCAGGCGTTCTCTGGAAACACCATATATTTT.

This clone was recorded only once. The V gene is TRBV5-1, the J gene TRBJ2-7; D perhaps matches TRBD1 (5 bases). Per germline, CDR1 SGHRS and CDR2 YFSETQ. This CDR3 region has 16 residues. The V end was cut by 1 base, the J end by 3 bases, with 17 bases between. CDR3 in DNA: TGCGCCAGCAGCTTGAGACCAGACAGCGTCCGCTACGAGCAGTACTTC. Its translation is CASSLRPDSVRYEQYF.

V usage is TRBV14 and J usage is TRBJ2-3; 9 bases fit TRBD1. The CDR3 covers 14 residues. The ends lost 4 bases at V and 6 bases at J; junction bases unmatched: 5. CDR1 is SGHDN, CDR2 FVKESK, per germline. The CDR3 protein is CASSLRQGVDTQYF. CDR3 nucleotide sequence: TGTGCCAGCAGCCTTAGACAGGGGGTGGATACGCAGTATTTT. The full variable domain, its missing parts supplied by reference TRBV14 and TRBJ2-3, is EAGVTQFPSHSVIEKGQTVTLRCDPISGHDNLYWYRRVMGKEIKFLLHFVKESKQDESGMPNNRFLAERTGGTYSTLKVQPAELEDSGVYFCASSLRQGVDTQYFGPGTRLTVL.

The chain uses TRBV27 and TRBJ2-5, with D hard to call. Germline V gene lookup returns CDR1 MNHEY and CDR2 SMNVEV (reference sequence). The CDR3 extends over 11 amino acids. With 5 bases removed from V and 5 bases from J, the gap between germline ends came to 6 bases. CDR3 nucleotides: TGTGCCAGCAGTACTCGGGAGACCCAGTACTTC. Translated, it gives CASSTRETQYF.

This chain connects TRBV6-1 to TRBJ2-2; 8 bases fit TRBD2. CDR1 is MNHNS and CDR2 is SASEGT in the germline V gene. The J segment lost 1 base and the V segment lost 5 bases, leaving 3 bases of the junction unmatched. The CDR3 spans 15 residues. The CDR3 loop reads CASSPGTRNTGELFF. The CDR3 nucleotides read TGTGCCAGCAGTCCCGGGACTAGGAACACCGGGGAGCTGTTTTTT.

CDR3 bases: TGTGCCACCAGCAGAGATTGGGGTTCAACGACAGAAAGTGAAGCTTTCTTT. Encoded protein: CATSRDWGSTTESEAFF. The genes are TRBV15 and TRBJ1-1, with D possibly matching TRBD1 (5 bases). Trimming left V 0 bases short and J 7 bases short, with 21 bases between. The CDR3 has 17 residues. Germline-derived CDR1 and CDR2 are LNHNV and YYDKDF (reference sequence).

This chain uses TRBV7-2 with TRBJ1-5, with D unresolved. This CDR3 contains 15 residues. Germline assignment: CDR1 SGHTA and CDR2 FQGNSA. V was pared by 5 bases and J by 1 base, with 12 bases between. The chain's CDR3 is CASSIVHRSNQPQHF. DNA of the CDR3: TGTGCCAGCAGCATAGTCCACCGAAGCAATCAGCCCCAGCATTTT.

The J gene is TRBJ1-6, the V gene TRBV2; D remains unclear. The CDR3 contains 13 residues. Trimming removed 4 bases at V and 13 bases at J, with 14 bases between. The V gene's germline CDR1 is SNHLY and CDR2 FYNNEI. The CDR3 loop is CASSAGSDTPLHF. CDR3 DNA: TGTGCCAGCAGTGCGGGATCCGATACCCCCCTCCACTTT.

The gene calls are TRBV5-1 and TRBJ2-1; 12 bases map to TRBD1. The CDR3 consists of 18 residues. Germline CDR1 is SGHRS and CDR2 is YFSETQ. The ends lost 0 bases at V and 0 bases at J; junction bases unmatched: 4. This CDR3 is CASSLVRDRGLSYNEQFF. In DNA, the CDR3 is TGCGCCAGCAGCTTGGTCAGGGACAGGGGGCTCTCCTACAATGAGCAGTTCTTC.

The V and J genes are TRBV9 and TRBJ2-1; 10 bases map to TRBD2. Unmatched junction bases numbered 8, after V lost 4 bases and J lost 7 bases. CDR3 length: 15 residues. The germline CDR1 and CDR2 sequences are SGDLS and YYNGEE. The CDR3 protein is CASSSIAGGWNEQFF. CDR3 in DNA: TGTGCCAGCAGCTCAATAGCGGGAGGTTGGAATGAGCAGTTCTTC. Supplemented by reference TRBV9 and TRBJ2-1, the full variable domain reads DSGVTQTPKHLITATGQRVTLRCSPRSGDLSVYWYQQSLDQGLQFLIQYYNGEERAKGNILERFSAQQFPDLHSELNLSSLELGDSALYFCASSSIAGGWNEQFFGPGTRLTVL.

V is TRBV5-1 and J is TRBJ1-5, with D hard to call. CDR1 and CDR2 from the germline V gene are SGHRS and YFSETQ. This CDR3 spans 15 amino acids. Trimming removed 0 bases at V and 7 bases at J, with 14 bases between. The CDR3 nucleotides are TGCGCCAGCAGCTTGGTCTCCGGGTCCGGGCAGCCCCAGCATTTT. It is translated as CASSLVSGSGQPQHF.

The J gene is TRBJ2-7, the V gene TRBV20-1; D not certain. Per germline, CDR1 DFQATT and CDR2 SNEGSKA (reference sequence). The V end was cut by 4 bases, the J end by 3 bases, with 7 bases between. The length of the CDR3 is 11 residues. In DNA, the CDR3 is TGCAGTGCTATGACTGGCTACGAGCAGTACTTC. It specifies CSAMTGYEQYF.

V is TRBV14 and J is TRBJ2-7; D might be TRBD1 (5 bases). This CDR3 is built from 15 residues. V lost 0 bases and J lost 2, with 11 bases in between. The germline V gene encodes CDR1 SGHDN and CDR2 FVKESK. The chain's CDR3 is CASSQDWTRTYEQYF. The DNA for the CDR3 is TGTGCCAGCAGCCAAGACTGGACAAGAACCTACGAGCAGTACTTC. Full variable domain (outside the CDR3, taken from reference TRBV14 and TRBJ2-7): EAGVTQFPSHSVIEKGQTVTLRCDPISGHDNLYWYRRVMGKEIKFLLHFVKESKQDESGMPNNRFLAERTGGTYSTLKVQPAELEDSGVYFCASSQDWTRTYEQYFGPGTRLTVT.